This T cell receptor (beta chain) was captured by sequencing in a study of OX40 agonist ivuxolimab in advanced cancers. Germline values: CDR1 SGHTA, CDR2 FQGNSA. The CDR3 loop spans 16 amino acids. The V segment lost 5 bases and the J segment 7 bases; nucleotides outside the gene matches: 13. This clone came up once. Profiled with immunoSEQ multiplex PCR; TCRdb holds only in-frame clones, not every one. Of about 50,000 clones in the sample, 80% to 85% were seen once. This receptor was identified in an adult with an advanced solid tumor such as melanoma, head and neck, liver or kidney cancer. The input for sequencing was CD4+ or CD8+ T cells sorted from blood, taken in a trial of the OX40 agonist ivuxolimab. The gene calls are TRBV7-2 and TRBJ1-4; TRBD1 agrees at 7 bases. The CDR3 sequence: CASSNSGGRIGEKLFF. Here the CDR3 DNA reads TGTGCCAGCAGCAACTCAGGGGGTAGGATCGGTGAAAAACTGTTTTTT.